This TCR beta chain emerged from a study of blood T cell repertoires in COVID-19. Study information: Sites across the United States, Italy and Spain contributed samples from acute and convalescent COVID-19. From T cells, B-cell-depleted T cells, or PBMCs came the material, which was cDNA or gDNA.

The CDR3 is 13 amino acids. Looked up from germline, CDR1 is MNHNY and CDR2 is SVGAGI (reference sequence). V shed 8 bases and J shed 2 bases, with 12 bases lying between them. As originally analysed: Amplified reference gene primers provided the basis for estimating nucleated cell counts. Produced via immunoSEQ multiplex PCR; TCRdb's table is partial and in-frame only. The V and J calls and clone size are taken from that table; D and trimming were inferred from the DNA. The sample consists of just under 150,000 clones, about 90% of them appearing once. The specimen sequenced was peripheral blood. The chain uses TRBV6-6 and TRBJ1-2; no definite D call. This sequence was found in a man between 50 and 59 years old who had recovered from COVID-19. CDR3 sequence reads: CASRRDGNYGYTF. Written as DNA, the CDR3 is TGTGCCAGCCGTCGCGACGGGAACTATGGCTACACCTTC.